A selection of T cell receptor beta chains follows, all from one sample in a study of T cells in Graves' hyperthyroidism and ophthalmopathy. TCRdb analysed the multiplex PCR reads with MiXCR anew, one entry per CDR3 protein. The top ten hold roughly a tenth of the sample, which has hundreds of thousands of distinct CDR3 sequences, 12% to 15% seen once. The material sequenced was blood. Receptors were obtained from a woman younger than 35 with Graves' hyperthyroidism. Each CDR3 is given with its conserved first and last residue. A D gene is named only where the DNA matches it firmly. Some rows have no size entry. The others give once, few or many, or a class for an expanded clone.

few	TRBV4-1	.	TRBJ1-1	TGCGCCAGCAGCCGTGACGGGGTGAACACTGAAGCTTTCTTT	CASSRDGVNTEAFF
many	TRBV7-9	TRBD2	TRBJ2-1	TGTGCCAGCAGCCCGAAGCGGGGGCCTAGGAAATCTAATGAGCAGTTCTTC	CASSPKRGPRKSNEQFF
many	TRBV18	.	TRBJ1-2	TGTGCCAGCTCACCCTACAGTGATGGCTACACCTTC	CASSPYSDGYTF
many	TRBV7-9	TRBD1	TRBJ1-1	TGTGCCAGCAGCCCGGACAGGGGGCGGGCTTTCTTT	CASSPDRGRAFF
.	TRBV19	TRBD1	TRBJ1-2	TGTGCCAGTAGTCCCCAGGGGGACGGTGGCTATGGCTACACCTTC	CASSPQGDGGYGYTF
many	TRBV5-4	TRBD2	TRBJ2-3	TGTGCCAGCAAGAAGCGGGAGTGGGGCACAGATACGCAGTATTTT	CASKKREWGTDTQYF
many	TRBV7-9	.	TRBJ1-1	TGTGCCAGCAGCTTCCAGGGGAAGGGGACAACTGAAGCTTTCTTT	CASSFQGKGTTEAFF
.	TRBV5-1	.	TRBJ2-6	TGCGCCAGCAATTCCGGCGGGACAGCTAGCTCTGGGGCCAACGTCCTGACTTTC	CASNSGGTASSGANVLTF
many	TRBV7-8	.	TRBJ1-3	TGTGCCAGCAGCGCAACAGGGACCCCTGGAAACACCATATATTTT	CASSATGTPGNTIYF
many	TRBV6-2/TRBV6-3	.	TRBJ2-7	TGTGCCAGCAGTTACTCGAAGGGCGCAGTCTCCTACGAGCAGTACTTC	CASSYSKGAVSYEQYF
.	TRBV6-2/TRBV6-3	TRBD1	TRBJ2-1	TGTGCCAGCAGTTACTCCATGCAGGGGGTGTCCTACAATGAGCAGTTCTTC	CASSYSMQGVSYNEQFF
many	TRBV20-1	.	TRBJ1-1	TGCAGTGCAAGGCAGAGCTTCACTGAAGCTTTCTTT	CSARQSFTEAFF
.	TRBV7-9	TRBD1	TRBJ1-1	TGTGCCAGCAGTCCAAACCAGGGGGACACTGAAGCTTTCTTT	CASSPNQGDTEAFF
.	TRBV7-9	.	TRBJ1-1	TGTGCCAGCAGCTTAGACGGGTCCCGGAACACTGAAGCTTTCTTT	CASSLDGSRNTEAFF
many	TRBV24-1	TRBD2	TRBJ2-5	TGTGCCACCAGTGATTTGACTAGCGGGAGGGAGGAGACCCAGTACTTC	CATSDLTSGREETQYF
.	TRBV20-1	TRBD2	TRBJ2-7	TGCAGTGCCTCTACTTCTAGCGGGGGAATATCCTACGAGCAGTACTTC	CSASTSSGGISYEQYF
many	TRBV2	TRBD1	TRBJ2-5	TGTGCCAGCATCCGCATTCCACAGGGGACGGAGACCCAGTACTTC	CASIRIPQGTETQYF
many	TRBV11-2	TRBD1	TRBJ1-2	TGTGCCAGCAGCGCCGACAGGGTTGGCTACACCTTC	CASSADRVGYTF
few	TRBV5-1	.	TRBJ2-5	TGCGCCAGCAGCTCCAGGGATAGACCGGCCGGGGAGACCCAGTACTTC	CASSSRDRPAGETQYF
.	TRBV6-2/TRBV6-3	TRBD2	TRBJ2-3	TGTGCCAGCAGTAAGGGGCCCCGGGAGGGCACAGATACGCAGTATTTT	CASSKGPREGTDTQYF
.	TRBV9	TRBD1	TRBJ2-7	TGTGCCAGCAGCCGACCGGGACAGTTCATAAAGCAGTACTTC	CASSRPGQFIKQYF
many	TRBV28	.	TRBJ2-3	TGTGCCAGCAGTCCCTGGACCCACGGCGGAGATACGCAGTATTTT	CASSPWTHGGDTQYF
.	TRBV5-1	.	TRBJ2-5	TGCGCCAGCAGACTTGGTGTGAACCAAGAGACCCAGTACTTC	CASRLGVNQETQYF
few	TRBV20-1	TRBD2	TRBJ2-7	TGCAGTGCTAGTCGTAAAGGACTAGCGGGAGGGCCTTACAACGAGCAGTACTTC	CSASRKGLAGGPYNEQYF
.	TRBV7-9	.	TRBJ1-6	TGTGCCAGCAGCTTCGAGAGCTCCTATAATTCACCCCTCCACTTT	CASSFESSYNSPLHF
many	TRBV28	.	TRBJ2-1	TGTGCCAGCAGTTTGAGGAGGGTCCGCGAGCAGTTCTTC	CASSLRRVREQFF
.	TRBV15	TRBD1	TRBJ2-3	TGTGCCACCAGCAGCAGACAGGGTGAGGTTACAGATACGCAGTATTTT	CATSSRQGEVTDTQYF
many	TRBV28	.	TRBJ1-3	TGTGCCAGCAGTCGACAGTTGGGAAACACCATATATTTT	CASSRQLGNTIYF
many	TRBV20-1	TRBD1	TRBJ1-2	TGCAGTGCTAGCCGCTTAGGACAGGGGGCGCCGGGCTACACCTTC	CSASRLGQGAPGYTF
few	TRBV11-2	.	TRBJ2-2	TGTGCCAGCAGCTTATCCCGCAGGGGAACCGGGGAGCTGTTTTTT	CASSLSRRGTGELFF
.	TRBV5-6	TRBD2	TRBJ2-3	TGTGCCAGCAGCTTGGGGGCTTTAGCGGGAGGACGCACAGATACGCAGTATTTT	CASSLGALAGGRTDTQYF
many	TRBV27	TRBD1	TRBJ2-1	TGTGCCAGCAGTTTAGAATGGGGACAGGGGAGGAGTGAGCAGTTCTTC	CASSLEWGQGRSEQFF
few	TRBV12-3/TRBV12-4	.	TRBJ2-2	TGTGCCAGCGGCCGGGACACCCACACCGGGGAGCTGTTTTTT	CASGRDTHTGELFF
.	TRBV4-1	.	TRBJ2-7	TGCGCCAGCAGCCAGTGGGACTTCTACGAGCAGTACTTC	CASSQWDFYEQYF
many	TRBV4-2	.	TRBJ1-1	TGTGCCAGCAGCCCTTATCGGGGTAGGGACACTGAAGCTTTCTTT	CASSPYRGRDTEAFF
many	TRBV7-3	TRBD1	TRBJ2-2	TGTGCCAGCAGCCAGGGACAGGGAGCCGGGGAGCTGTTTTTT	CASSQGQGAGELFF
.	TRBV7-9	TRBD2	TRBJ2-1	TGTGCCAGCAGCTCCTCGGGACTAGTAAGGGCCAATGAGCAGTTCTTC	CASSSSGLVRANEQFF
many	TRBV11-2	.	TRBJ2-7	TGTGCCAGCAGCCCACAGGACGTACCCTACGAGCAGTACTTC	CASSPQDVPYEQYF
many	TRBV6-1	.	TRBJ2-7	TGTGCCAGCGGCGAGGAATACGAGCAGTACTTC	CASGEEYEQYF
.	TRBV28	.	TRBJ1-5	TGTGCCAGCAGCAATCGGGGATATAGCAGCAATCAGCCCCAGCATTTT	CASSNRGYSSNQPQHF
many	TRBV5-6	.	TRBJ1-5	TGTGCCAGCAGCCCCCGTGCGGCTCAGCCCCAGCATTTT	CASSPRAAQPQHF
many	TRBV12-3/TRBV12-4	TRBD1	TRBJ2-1	TGTGCCAGCAGTTTGCCCGGGACAGGGGGCAATGAGCAGTTCTTC	CASSLPGTGGNEQFF
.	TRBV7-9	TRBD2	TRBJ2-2	TGTGCCAGCAGTCCACCGGGACTAGCTCGGTCGCGGGACACCGGGGAGCTGTTTTTT	CASSPPGLARSRDTGELFF
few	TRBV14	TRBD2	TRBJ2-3	TGTGCCAGCAGCCGGAGCGGGAGTGGATATACGCAGTATTTT	CASSRSGSGYTQYF
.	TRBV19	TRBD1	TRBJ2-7	TGTGCCAGTAGTATCAGTCCCGGACAGGGCACCTACGAGCAGTACTTC	CASSISPGQGTYEQYF
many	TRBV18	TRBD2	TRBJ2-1	TGTGCCAGCTCACCTAGAGCGGGAGGGCCTATCAATGAGCAGTTCTTC	CASSPRAGGPINEQFF
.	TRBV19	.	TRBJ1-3	TGTGCCAGCAACGCGGGACGTGGAAACACCATATATTTT	CASNAGRGNTIYF
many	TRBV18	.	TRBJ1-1	TGTGCCAGCTCAAATTCCTTGACACCAAACACTGAAGCTTTCTTT	CASSNSLTPNTEAFF
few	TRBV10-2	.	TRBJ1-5	TGCGCCAGCAGCCCCGCGGCAGGGGACAATCAGCCCCAGCATTTT	CASSPAAGDNQPQHF
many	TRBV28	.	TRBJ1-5	TGTGCCAGCAGTCATTCCGACAGTAATCAGCCCCAGCATTTT	CASSHSDSNQPQHF
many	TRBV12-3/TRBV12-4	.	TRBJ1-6	TGTGCCAGCAGCGCATCGGGGGGACCTAATTCACCCCTCCACTTT	CASSASGGPNSPLHF
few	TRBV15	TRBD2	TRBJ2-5	TGTGCCACCAGCAGAGCTCTAATTACTAGCGGAAATTACCAAGAGACCCAGTACTTC	CATSRALITSGNYQETQYF
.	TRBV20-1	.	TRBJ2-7	TGCAGTGTTAAAAAGGTGTCGGGGGTTGGGCAGTACTTC	CSVKKVSGVGQYF
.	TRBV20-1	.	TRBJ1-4	TGCAGCGTACGGAGCAGCAAAAATGAAAAACTGTTTTTT	CSVRSSKNEKLFF